The 24 T cell receptor beta chains below were found in one sample sequenced in a study of shared clonotypes between healthy human individuals. Cells designated naive CD8 were CD45RO-negative and were positively selected for CCR7, with terminally differentiated effector memory CD45RA+ cells excluded. Libraries were prepared by immunoSEQ multiplex PCR; TCRdb keeps only in-frame clonotypes and omits some of them. The table has more than 2 million clones, over 85% seen once; the top ten hold 0.9% to 1.4%. Sequencing was carried out using naive CD8+ T cells sorted from blood. The receptors derive from a man aged 18-30 years in good health.

On this clone: The sample has other DNA sequences that encode this CDR3 too. The gene calls are TRBV5-6 and TRBJ2-5; 15 bases are shared with TRBD2. The CDR3 totals 16 residues. Germline loops: CDR1 SGHDT, CDR2 YYEEEE. V lost 4 bases, J lost 4 bases, and 5 bases stayed unmatched. CDR3 DNA: TGTGCCAGCAGCCCGGGACTAGCGGGGGGAAGAGAGACCCAGTACTTC. The encoded protein is CASSPGLAGGRETQYF.

This clone came up once. The chain carries TRBV5-1 and TRBJ2-3, with D uncertain. Germline V gives CDR1 SGHRS, CDR2 YFSETQ. The V gene lost 3 bases and the J gene lost 5 bases, with 16 bases spanning the gap. This CDR3 is built from 15 residues. CDR3 protein: CASSSGTLWGDTQYF. The CDR3 coding sequence is TGCGCCAGCAGCTCTGGCACTTTATGGGGAGATACGCAGTATTTT.

This clone was found a few times. This rearrangement joins TRBV5-4 to TRBJ1-2; 9 nucleotides line up with TRBD1. CDR3 length: 13 residues. Germline CDR1 and CDR2: SGHNT and YYREEE (reference sequence). Trimming cost V 4 bases and J 8 bases; bases outside gene matches: 6. DNA of the CDR3: TGTGCCAGCAGCCCGGGACAGGGTCTAGGCTACACCTTC. It translates to CASSPGQGLGYTF.

The V and J genes are TRBV4-3 and TRBJ2-1; the match to TRBD2 covers 13 bases. The CDR3 is made up of 20 amino acids. Germline V lookup: CDR1 LGHNA, CDR2 YSLEER. The V segment lost 0 bases and the J segment 2 bases; nucleotides outside the gene matches: 10. CDR3 amino acids: CASSQDPGLAGYEAYNEQFF. CDR3 nucleotide sequence: TGCGCCAGCAGCCAAGACCCGGGACTAGCGGGATATGAGGCCTACAATGAGCAGTTCTTC.

This chain links TRBV27 with TRBJ2-7; 10 bases agree with TRBD1. The V segment lost 6 bases and the J segment 4 bases; nucleotides outside the gene matches: 9. Germline V gene sequence: CDR1 MNHEY, CDR2 SMNVEV (reference sequence). The CDR3 sequence is 15 residues long. DNA for the CDR3: TGTGCCAGCAGCCCCCCGGGACAGGGGATATACGAGCAGTACTTC. Amino acids: CASSPPGQGIYEQYF.

As regards this clone: This sample includes further DNA sequences coding for the same CDR3. The chain has TRBV30 and TRBJ2-5, with D tentatively TRBD1 (5 bases). Germline assignment: CDR1 GTSNPN and CDR2 SVGIG (reference sequence). Trimming pared 0 bases from V and 5 bases from J, leaving 7 bases between. The CDR3 consists of 12 residues. In DNA form, the CDR3 reads TGTGCCTGGAGTGTACAGGATGAGACCCAGTACTTC. Translated: CAWSVQDETQYF.

The chain combines TRBV2 with TRBJ2-2; D may be TRBD1 (5 bases). V gave up 11 bases and J gave up 5 bases, with 12 bases separating them. The germline V gene has CDR1 SNHLY and CDR2 FYNNEI. This CDR3 is built from 12 residues. The CDR3 bases are TGTGCCTCAATCGCAGGGACCGGGGAGCTGTTTTTT. Translation gives CASIAGTGELFF.

Worth noting for this clone: This CDR3 is also generated by other DNA sequences in the sample. The chain combines TRBV27 with TRBJ2-7, with TRBD2 matching over 9 bases. V was clipped by 5 bases and J by 0 bases; unmatched bases: 8. CDR1 MNHEY and CDR2 SMNVEV come from the germline V gene (reference sequence). This CDR3 contains 16 residues. CDR3 protein: CASSPSSGATSYEQYF. The CDR3 DNA sequence: TGTGCCAGCAGTCCATCTAGCGGGGCCACCTCCTACGAGCAGTACTTC.

V and J are TRBV28 and TRBJ2-7; 13 bases agree with TRBD2. Germline V gives CDR1 MDHEN, CDR2 SYDVKM. The V gene end was trimmed by 6 bases and the J gene end by 2 bases; junction bases not matched to a gene: 4. CDR3 length equals 15 residues. CDR3 DNA: TGTGCCAGCAGGGGGACTAGCGGGGCTCCCTACGAGCAGTACTTC. Protein: CASRGTSGAPYEQYF.

The chain couples TRBV6-5 to TRBJ2-5, with D tentatively TRBD2 (6 bases). Per germline, CDR1 MNHEY and CDR2 SVGAGI. The CDR3 loop spans 12 amino acids. V gave up 6 bases and J gave up 5 bases, with 10 bases separating them. CDR3 sequence: CASRGAGETQYF. The CDR3 DNA reads TGTGCCAGCAGGGGAGCGGGCGAGACCCAGTACTTC.

V gene TRBV7-6 combines with J gene TRBJ1-2; D might be TRBD1 (5 bases). V shed 1 base and J shed 4 bases, with 7 bases lying between them. This CDR3 has 13 amino acids. Germline V gene data show CDR1 as SGHVS and CDR2 as FNYEAQ. The CDR3 nucleotides read TGTGCCAGCAGCTTAGGGGACCTCTATGGCTACACCTTC. The encoded protein is CASSLGDLYGYTF.

The chain combines TRBV2 with TRBJ2-7, with 13 nucleotides matching TRBD2. J lost 5 bases, V lost 4 bases, and 5 bases had no gene match. There are 15 residues in the CDR3. Germline CDR1 and CDR2: SNHLY and FYNNEI. The CDR3 is CASSAGTSGVNEQYF. In nucleotides, the CDR3 is TGTGCCAGCAGTGCGGGGACTAGCGGGGTGAACGAGCAGTACTTC.

The chain joins TRBV29-1 to TRBJ2-1, with 9 bases that match TRBD1. CDR1 and CDR2 (germline): SQVTM, ANQGSEA. V shed 3 bases, J shed 4 bases, and the junction held 4 bases outside the gene matches. The CDR3 runs 14 residues. The CDR3: CSVDQTGGYNEQFF. The CDR3 region has the DNA TGCAGCGTTGACCAGACAGGGGGGTACAATGAGCAGTTCTTC.

The chain uses TRBV5-4 and TRBJ2-7; the match to TRBD1 covers 9 bases. Germline V gene lookup returns CDR1 SGHNT and CDR2 YYREEE (reference sequence). The ends lost 2 bases at V and 6 bases at J; junction bases unmatched: 6. The CDR3 is 14 residues long. The CDR3 is CASSFSGQGSEQYF. The DNA for the CDR3 is TGTGCCAGCAGCTTCTCGGGACAGGGAAGCGAGCAGTACTTC.

This sequence joins TRBV7-2 and TRBJ2-7, with D perhaps matching TRBD1 (6 bases). The CDR3 is 15 amino acids. Trimming took off 1 base at V and 6 bases at J, with 16 bases between the two ends. From germline, CDR1 is SGHTA and CDR2 FQGNSA. CDR3 sequence (DNA): TGTGCCAGCAGCTTAGTAACAGGGTTTATCGGCGAGCAGTACTTC. Protein product: CASSLVTGFIGEQYF.

CDR3 sequence (DNA): TGTGCCAGCAGCTTATCGGCGGGAGAAACAGATACGCAGTATTTT. Protein product: CASSLSAGETDTQYF. The J gene is TRBJ2-3, the V gene TRBV7-9; 7 bases are shared with TRBD2. CDR1 is SEHNR, CDR2 FQNEAQ, per germline (reference sequence). Trimming cost V 2 bases and J 3 bases; bases outside gene matches: 5. This CDR3 has 15 residues.

V and J are TRBV4-3 and TRBJ2-7, with 9 bases fitting TRBD2. Germline V gene lookup returns CDR1 LGHNA and CDR2 YSLEER. The CDR3 consists of 15 residues. The junction had 7 bases not matched to a gene; V was cut back by 0 bases and J by 7 bases. The CDR3: CASSQDWLAGIEQYF. The DNA for the CDR3 is TGCGCCAGCAGCCAAGACTGGCTAGCGGGAATTGAGCAGTACTTC.

With regard to this clone: One end of the junction is discordant with germline, which a read error may explain. The gene calls are TRBV7-7 and TRBJ2-1, with D hard to call. The CDR3 consists of 15 residues. Per the germline V gene, CDR1 is SSHAT and CDR2 is FNYEAQ (reference sequence). The CDR3 sequence is CASSLTENSYNEQFF. In DNA form, the CDR3 reads TGTGCTAGCAGCTTAACGGAAAACTCCTACAATGAGCAGTTCTTC.

J is TRBJ2-7 and V is TRBV7-9, with D unclear. Trimming cost V 5 bases and J 3 bases, with 11 bases left between them. The germline V gene encodes CDR1 SEHNR and CDR2 FQNEAQ (reference sequence). This CDR3 spans 13 amino acids. CDR3 nucleotide sequence: TGTGCCAGCAGCACAACGAAAGGCTACGAGCAGTACTTC. Its protein is CASSTTKGYEQYF.

The V call is TRBV11-2, the J call TRBJ2-2; weak D call: TRBD1 (6 bases). In germline, CDR1 is SGHAT, CDR2 FQNNGV. Trimming took 5 bases from V and 6 from J, leaving 10 bases between them. The CDR3 has 13 residues. The DNA of the CDR3 is TGTGCCAGCAGCACACGACAGGCCGGGGAGCTGTTTTTT. Its protein product is CASSTRQAGELFF.

For this clone: At one end the junction does not follow the germline gene, possibly because of a read error. V gene TRBV7-7 combines with J gene TRBJ2-3; TRBD1 matches 7 bases. The CDR3 spans 15 residues. CDR1 is SSHAT, CDR2 FNYEAQ, per germline (reference sequence). The CDR3 DNA sequence: TGTGCTAGCAGCGTTTACGACAGGGACACAGATACGCAGTATTTT. It codes for CASSVYDRDTDTQYF.

The gene calls are TRBV30 and TRBJ2-2; D gene ambiguous. Germline-derived CDR1 and CDR2 are GTSNPN and SVGIG (reference sequence). Trimming removed 0 bases from V and 0 bases from J, with 5 bases in between. The CDR3 has 14 residues. CDR3 amino acids: CAWSVLPNTGELFF. CDR3 coding DNA: TGTGCCTGGAGTGTATTACCGAACACCGGGGAGCTGTTTTTT. The whole variable domain, filled in from reference TRBV30 and TRBJ2-2, reads SQTIHQWPATLVQPVGSPLSLECTVEGTSNPNLYWYRQAAGRGLQLLFYSVGIGQISSEVPQNLSASRPQDRQFILSSKKLLLSDSGFYLCAWSVLPNTGELFFGEGSRLTVL.

The count of this clone is one. V is TRBV6-6 and J is TRBJ1-4; no reliable D call. CDR1 is MNHNY, CDR2 SVGAGI, per germline (reference sequence). This CDR3 comprises 15 residues. Trimming pared 0 bases from V and 4 bases from J, leaving 9 bases between. Here the CDR3 DNA reads TGTGCCAGCAGTTACTCGACCAGATATAATGAAAAACTGTTTTTT. Its protein product is CASSYSTRYNEKLFF.

V is TRBV7-2 and J is TRBJ2-7, with D possibly TRBD2 on 5 matching bases. Trimming stripped 1 base from V and 5 bases from J, with 15 bases between. The CDR3 consists of 15 residues. CDR1 SGHTA and CDR2 FQGNSA come from the germline V gene. Here the CDR3 DNA reads TGTGCCAGCAGCTTAGAGGGAACGGGGTTCGACGAGCAGTACTTC. This gives the protein CASSLEGTGFDEQYF. The full variable domain, in which reference TRBV7-2 and TRBJ2-7 provide the parts outside the CDR3, is GAGVSQSPSNKVTEKGKDVELRCDPISGHTALYWYRQSLGQGLEFLIYFQGNSAPDKSGLPSDRFSAERTGGSVSTLTIQRTQQEDSAVYLCASSLEGTGFDEQYFGPGTRLTVT.